Reported below is one T cell receptor beta chain. It lacks a known antigen. At one end the junction does not follow the germline gene, possibly because of a read error. The library came from the immunoSEQ multiplex PCR assay. This immuneACCESS table, as held by TCRdb, lists in-frame sequences with V and J called but not all clones. Of the missing ones, under half trace to an unresolved V gene in checked studies; the others have no known cause. This sample gives roughly 13,000 clones in total; around 90% of them show up just once. The ten biggest clones cover about 2% of the sample. This specimen comes from a study of T cells and Merkel cell carcinoma outcomes (dated by TCRdb to about 2020). With regard to the full study: The study examined the tumor T-cell repertoire together with T-cell density as predictors of clinical outcome in patients with Merkel cell carcinoma. The investigation overall reported the following: Clinical outcomes in Merkel cell carcinoma patients were reported to be predicted by T-cell repertoire features combined with T-cell density.

Its CDR3 holds 11 amino acids, cysteine through phenylalanine. The only DNA kept is the CDR3, 33 bases in frame from the first base. The germline V gene (reference sequence) gives CDR1 as GTSNPN and CDR2 as SVGIG. Samples were obtained from patients with Merkel cell carcinoma. The material sequenced was tumor tissue from Merkel cell carcinoma. This TCR was recovered from a human donor with Merkel cell carcinoma. Recombination connected TRBV30 to TRBJ2-1, with no confidently assigned D gene. The CDR3 region: CASDTYDEQFF. The sequence in DNA is TGTGCCAGCGACACCTACGATGAGCAGTTCTTC.